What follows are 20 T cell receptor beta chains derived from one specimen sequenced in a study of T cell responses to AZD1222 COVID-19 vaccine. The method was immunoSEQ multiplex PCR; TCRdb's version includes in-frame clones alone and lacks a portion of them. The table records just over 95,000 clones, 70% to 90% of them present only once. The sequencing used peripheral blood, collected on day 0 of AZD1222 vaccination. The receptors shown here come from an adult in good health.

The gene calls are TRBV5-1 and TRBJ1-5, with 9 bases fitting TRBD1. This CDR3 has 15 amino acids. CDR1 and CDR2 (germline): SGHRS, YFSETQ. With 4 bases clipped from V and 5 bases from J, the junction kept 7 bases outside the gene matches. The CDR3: CASSAGTGSDQPQHF. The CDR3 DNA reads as TGCGCCAGCAGCGCCGGGACAGGGTCCGATCAGCCCCAGCATTTT.

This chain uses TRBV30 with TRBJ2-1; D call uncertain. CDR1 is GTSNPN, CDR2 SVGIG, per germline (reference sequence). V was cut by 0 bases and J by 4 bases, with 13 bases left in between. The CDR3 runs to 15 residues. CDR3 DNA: TGTGCCTGGAGTGTCTATGGTAACACTTACAATGAGCAGTTCTTC. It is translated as CAWSVYGNTYNEQFF.

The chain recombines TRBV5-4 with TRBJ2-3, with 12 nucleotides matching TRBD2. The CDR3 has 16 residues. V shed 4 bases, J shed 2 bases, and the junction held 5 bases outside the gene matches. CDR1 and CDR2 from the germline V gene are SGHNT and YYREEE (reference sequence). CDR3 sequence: CASSMGLAGVTDTQYF. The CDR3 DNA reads TGTGCCAGCAGCATGGGACTAGCGGGCGTCACAGATACGCAGTATTTT.

The CDR3 reads CASSIWDRGYEQYF. The DNA for the CDR3 is TGTGCCAGTAGTATTTGGGACAGGGGGTACGAGCAGTACTTC. The J gene is TRBJ2-7, the V gene TRBV19, with TRBD1 matching over 11 bases. The CDR3 consists of 14 residues. Unmatched junction bases numbered 2, after V lost 3 bases and J lost 4 bases. Germline lookup yields CDR1 LNHDA and CDR2 SQIVND (reference sequence).

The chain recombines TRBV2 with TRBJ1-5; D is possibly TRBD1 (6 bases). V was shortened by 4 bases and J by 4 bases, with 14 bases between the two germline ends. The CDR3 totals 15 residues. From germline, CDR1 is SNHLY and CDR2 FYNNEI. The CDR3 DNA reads TGTGCCAGCAGTGCCGACAGGAATAAAAATCAGCCCCAGCATTTT. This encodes CASSADRNKNQPQHF.

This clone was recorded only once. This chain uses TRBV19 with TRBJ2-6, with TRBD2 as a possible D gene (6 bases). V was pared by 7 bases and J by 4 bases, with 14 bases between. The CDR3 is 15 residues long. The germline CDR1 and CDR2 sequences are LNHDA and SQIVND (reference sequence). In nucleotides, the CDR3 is TGTGCCAGTACTTATGGGGGGTTCGGGGCCAACGTCCTGACTTTC. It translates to CASTYGGFGANVLTF.

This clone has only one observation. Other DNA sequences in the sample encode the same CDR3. This CDR3 reads CASSPGQGYGYTF. The CDR3 DNA reads as TGCGCCAGCAGCCCGGGACAGGGATATGGCTACACCTTC. The V and J genes are TRBV5-1 and TRBJ1-2, with TRBD1 matching 9 bases. The CDR3 spans 13 residues. The V segment lost 4 bases and the J segment 5 bases; nucleotides outside the gene matches: 3. The germline V gene has CDR1 SGHRS and CDR2 YFSETQ.

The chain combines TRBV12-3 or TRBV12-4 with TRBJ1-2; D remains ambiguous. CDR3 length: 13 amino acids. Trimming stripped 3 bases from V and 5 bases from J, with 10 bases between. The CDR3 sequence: CASSFTRQYGYTF. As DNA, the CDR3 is TGTGCCAGCAGTTTTACCAGGCAATATGGCTACACCTTC.

For the CDR3, the DNA is TGTGCCAGCAGCCAGACCCGTGACAGGGGGCTAGGCTACACCTTC. Translation gives CASSQTRDRGLGYTF. V and J are TRBV7-3 and TRBJ1-2; 10 bases map to TRBD1. The CDR3 is made up of 15 amino acids. V was clipped by 5 bases and J by 8 bases; unmatched bases: 11. Germline CDR1 and CDR2: SGHTA and FQGTGA.

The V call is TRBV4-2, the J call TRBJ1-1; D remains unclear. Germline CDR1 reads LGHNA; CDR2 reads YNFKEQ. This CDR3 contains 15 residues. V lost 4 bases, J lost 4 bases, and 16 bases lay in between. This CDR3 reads CASSREPGSATEAFF. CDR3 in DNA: TGTGCCAGCAGCCGCGAGCCGGGTTCGGCCACTGAAGCTTTCTTT.

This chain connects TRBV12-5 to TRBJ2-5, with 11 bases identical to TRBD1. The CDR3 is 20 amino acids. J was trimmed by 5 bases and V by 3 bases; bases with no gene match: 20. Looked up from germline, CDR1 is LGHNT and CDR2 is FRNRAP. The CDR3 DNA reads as TGTGCTAGTGGTTTTTTCGTTCGGATGGGTTGGACAGGGGGCGAGGAGACCCAGTACTTC. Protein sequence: CASGFFVRMGWTGGEETQYF.

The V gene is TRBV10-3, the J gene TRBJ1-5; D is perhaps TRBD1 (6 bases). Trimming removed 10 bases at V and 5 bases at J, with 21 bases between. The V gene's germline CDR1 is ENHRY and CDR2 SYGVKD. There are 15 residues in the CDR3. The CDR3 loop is CASRRTASGDQPQHF. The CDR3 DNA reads TGTGCCAGCAGAAGGACAGCTAGCGGTGATCAGCCCCAGCATTTT.

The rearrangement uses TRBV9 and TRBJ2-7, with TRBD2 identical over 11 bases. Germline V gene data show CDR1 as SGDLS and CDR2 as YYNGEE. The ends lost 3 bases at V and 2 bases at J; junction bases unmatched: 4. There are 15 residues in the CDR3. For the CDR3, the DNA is TGTGCCAGCAGCGGCGGGACTAGCGGTACCTACGAGCAGTACTTC. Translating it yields CASSGGTSGTYEQYF.

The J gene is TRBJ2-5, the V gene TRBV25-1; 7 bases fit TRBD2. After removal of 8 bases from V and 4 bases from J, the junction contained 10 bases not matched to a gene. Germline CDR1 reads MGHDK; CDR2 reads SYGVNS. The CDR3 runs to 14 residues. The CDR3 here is CASHGLDLLETQYF. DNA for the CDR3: TGTGCCAGCCACGGACTAGATTTACTAGAGACCCAGTACTTC.

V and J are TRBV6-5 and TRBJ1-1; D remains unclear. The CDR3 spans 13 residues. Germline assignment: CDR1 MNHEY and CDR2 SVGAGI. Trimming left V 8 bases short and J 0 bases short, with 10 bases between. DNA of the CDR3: TGTGCCAGCGGGCTGGGATTGAACACTGAAGCTTTCTTT. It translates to CASGLGLNTEAFF.

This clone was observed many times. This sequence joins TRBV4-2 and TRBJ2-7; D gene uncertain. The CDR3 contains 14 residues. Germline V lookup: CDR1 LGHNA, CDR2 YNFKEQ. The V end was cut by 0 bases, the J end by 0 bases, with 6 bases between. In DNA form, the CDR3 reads TGTGCCAGCAGCCAAGATACGGCCTCCTACGAGCAGTACTTC. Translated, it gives CASSQDTASYEQYF.

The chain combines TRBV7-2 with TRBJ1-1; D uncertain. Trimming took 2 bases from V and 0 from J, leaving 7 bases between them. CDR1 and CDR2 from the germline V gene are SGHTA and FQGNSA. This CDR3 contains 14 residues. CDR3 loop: CASSLRGLNTEAFF. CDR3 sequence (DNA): TGTGCCAGCAGCTTACGGGGATTGAACACTGAAGCTTTCTTT.

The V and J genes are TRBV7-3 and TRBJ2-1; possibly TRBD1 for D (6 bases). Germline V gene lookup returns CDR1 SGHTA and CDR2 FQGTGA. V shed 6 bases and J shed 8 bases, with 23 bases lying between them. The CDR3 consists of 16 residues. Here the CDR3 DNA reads TGTGCCAGCAGTTCGCTAGCATCAGGGGCTCGGCATGAGCAGTTCTTC. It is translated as CASSSLASGARHEQFF.

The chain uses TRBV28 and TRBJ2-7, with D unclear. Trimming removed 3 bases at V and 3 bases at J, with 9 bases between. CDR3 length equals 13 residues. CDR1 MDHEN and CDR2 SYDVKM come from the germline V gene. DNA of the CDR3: TGTGCCAGCAGTTTCGTGCATATCTACGAGCAGTACTTC. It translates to CASSFVHIYEQYF.

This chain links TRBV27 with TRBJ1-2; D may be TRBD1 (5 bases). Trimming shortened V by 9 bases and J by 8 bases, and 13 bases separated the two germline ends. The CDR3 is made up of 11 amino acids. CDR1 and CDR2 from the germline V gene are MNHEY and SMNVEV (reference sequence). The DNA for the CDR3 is TGTGCCAGTGCAGGGCTAAGAGGCTACACCTTC. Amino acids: CASAGLRGYTF.